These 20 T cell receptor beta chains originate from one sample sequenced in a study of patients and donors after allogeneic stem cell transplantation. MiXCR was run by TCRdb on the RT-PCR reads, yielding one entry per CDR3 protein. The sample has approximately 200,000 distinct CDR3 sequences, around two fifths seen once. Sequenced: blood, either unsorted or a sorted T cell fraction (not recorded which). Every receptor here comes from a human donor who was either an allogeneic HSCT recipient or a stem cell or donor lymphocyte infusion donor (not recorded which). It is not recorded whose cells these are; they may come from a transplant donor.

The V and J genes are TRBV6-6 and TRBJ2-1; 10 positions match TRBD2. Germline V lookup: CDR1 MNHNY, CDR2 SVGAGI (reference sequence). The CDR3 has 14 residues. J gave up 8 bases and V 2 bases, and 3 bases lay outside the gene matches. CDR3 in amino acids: CASSYASGSYEQFF. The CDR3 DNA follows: TGTGCCAGCAGTTACGCTAGCGGGAGCTATGAGCAGTTCTTC.

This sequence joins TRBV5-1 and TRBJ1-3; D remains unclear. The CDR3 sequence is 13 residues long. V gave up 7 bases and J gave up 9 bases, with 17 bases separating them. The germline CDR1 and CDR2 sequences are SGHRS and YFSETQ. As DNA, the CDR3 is TGCGCCAGCCACGACGACGGTTTTTCCACCATATATTTT. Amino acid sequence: CASHDDGFSTIYF.

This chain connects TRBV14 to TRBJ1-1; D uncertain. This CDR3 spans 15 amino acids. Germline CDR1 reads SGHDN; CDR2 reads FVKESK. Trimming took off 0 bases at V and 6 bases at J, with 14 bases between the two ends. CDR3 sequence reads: CASSQERLIWSEAFF. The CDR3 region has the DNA TGTGCCAGCAGCCAAGAACGTCTGATTTGGTCTGAAGCTTTCTTT.

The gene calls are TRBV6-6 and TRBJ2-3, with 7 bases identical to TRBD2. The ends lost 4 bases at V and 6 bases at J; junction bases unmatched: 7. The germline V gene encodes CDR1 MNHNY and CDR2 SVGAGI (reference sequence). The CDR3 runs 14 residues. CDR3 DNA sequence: TGTGCCAGCAGTTCGTGGGGGGGGATGGATACGCAGTATTTT. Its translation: CASSSWGGMDTQYF.

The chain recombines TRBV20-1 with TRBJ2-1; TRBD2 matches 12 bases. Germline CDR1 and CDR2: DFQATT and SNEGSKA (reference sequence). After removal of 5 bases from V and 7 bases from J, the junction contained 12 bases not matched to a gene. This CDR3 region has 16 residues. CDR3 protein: CSAEPSLAGGMNEQFF. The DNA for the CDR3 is TGCAGTGCTGAACCGTCACTAGCGGGAGGAATGAATGAGCAGTTCTTC.

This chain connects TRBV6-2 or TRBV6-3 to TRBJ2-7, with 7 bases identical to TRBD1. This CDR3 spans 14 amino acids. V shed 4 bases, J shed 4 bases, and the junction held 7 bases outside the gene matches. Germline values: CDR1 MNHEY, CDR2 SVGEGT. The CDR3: CASSSLDREYEQYF. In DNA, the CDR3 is TGTGCCAGCAGTTCCTTAGACAGGGAATACGAGCAGTACTTC.

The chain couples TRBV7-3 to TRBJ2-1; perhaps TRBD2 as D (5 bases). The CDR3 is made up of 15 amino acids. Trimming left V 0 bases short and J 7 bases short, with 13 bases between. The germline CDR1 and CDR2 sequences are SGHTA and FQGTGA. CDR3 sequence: CASSLTGGGGNEQFF. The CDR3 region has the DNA TGTGCCAGCAGCTTAACCGGAGGAGGTGGGAATGAGCAGTTCTTC.

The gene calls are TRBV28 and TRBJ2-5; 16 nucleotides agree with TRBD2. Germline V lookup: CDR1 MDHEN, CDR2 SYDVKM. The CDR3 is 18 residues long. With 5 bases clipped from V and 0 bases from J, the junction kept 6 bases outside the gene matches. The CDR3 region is CASSPGLAGGLDQETQYF. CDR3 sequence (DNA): TGTGCCAGCAGTCCGGGACTAGCGGGAGGGCTAGACCAAGAGACCCAGTACTTC.

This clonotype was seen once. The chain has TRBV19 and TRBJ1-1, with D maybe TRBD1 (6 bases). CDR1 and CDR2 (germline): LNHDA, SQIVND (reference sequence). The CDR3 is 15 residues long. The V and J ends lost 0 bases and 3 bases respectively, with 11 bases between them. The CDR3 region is CASSIDTGSYTEAFF. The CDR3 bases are TGTGCCAGTAGTATAGATACAGGGTCTTACACTGAAGCTTTCTTT.

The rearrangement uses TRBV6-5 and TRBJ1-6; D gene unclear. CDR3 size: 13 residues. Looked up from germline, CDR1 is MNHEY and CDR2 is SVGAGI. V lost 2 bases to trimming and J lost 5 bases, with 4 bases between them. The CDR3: CASSYRDNSPLHF. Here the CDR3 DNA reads TGTGCCAGCAGTTACAGGGATAATTCACCCCTCCACTTT.

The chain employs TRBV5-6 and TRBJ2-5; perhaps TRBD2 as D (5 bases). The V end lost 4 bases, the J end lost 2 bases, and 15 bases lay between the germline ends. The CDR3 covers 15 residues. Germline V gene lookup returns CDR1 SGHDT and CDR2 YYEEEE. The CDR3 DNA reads TGTGCCAGCAGCCGTGCGGGCCGTGTTCAAGAGACCCAGTACTTC. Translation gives CASSRAGRVQETQYF.

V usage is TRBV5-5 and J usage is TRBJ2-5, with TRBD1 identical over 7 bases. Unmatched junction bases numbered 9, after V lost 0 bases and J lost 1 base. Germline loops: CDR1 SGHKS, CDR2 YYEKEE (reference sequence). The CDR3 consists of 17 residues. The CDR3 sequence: CASSLADLRQGQETQYF. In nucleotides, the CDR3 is TGTGCCAGCAGCTTGGCCGACTTGCGACAGGGCCAAGAGACCCAGTACTTC.

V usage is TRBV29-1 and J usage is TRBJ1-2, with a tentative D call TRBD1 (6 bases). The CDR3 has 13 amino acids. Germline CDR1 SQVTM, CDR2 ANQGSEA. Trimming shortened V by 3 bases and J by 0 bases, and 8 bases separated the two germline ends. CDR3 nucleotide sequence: TGCAGCGTTGAGAGGACAGCTAACTATGGCTACACCTTC. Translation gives CSVERTANYGYTF.

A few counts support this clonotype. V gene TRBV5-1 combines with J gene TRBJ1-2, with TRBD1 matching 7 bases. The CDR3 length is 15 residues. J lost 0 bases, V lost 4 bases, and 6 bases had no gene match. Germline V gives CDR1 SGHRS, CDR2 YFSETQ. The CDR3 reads CASSLDRAANYGYTF. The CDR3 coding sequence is TGCGCCAGCAGCCTTGACAGGGCGGCTAACTATGGCTACACCTTC.

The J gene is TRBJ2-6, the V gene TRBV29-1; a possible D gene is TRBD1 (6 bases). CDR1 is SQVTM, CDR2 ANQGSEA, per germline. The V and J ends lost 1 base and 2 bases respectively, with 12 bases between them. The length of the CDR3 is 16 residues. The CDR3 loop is CSVEVQGTPGANVLTF. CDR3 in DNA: TGCAGCGTTGAAGTACAGGGAACCCCTGGGGCCAACGTCCTGACTTTC. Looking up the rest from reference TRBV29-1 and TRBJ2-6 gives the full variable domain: SAVISQKPSRDICQRGTSLTIQCQVDSQVTMMFWYRQQPGQSLTLIATANQGSEATYESGFVIDKFPISRPNLTFSTLTVSNMSPEDSSIYLCSVEVQGTPGANVLTFGAGSRLTVL.

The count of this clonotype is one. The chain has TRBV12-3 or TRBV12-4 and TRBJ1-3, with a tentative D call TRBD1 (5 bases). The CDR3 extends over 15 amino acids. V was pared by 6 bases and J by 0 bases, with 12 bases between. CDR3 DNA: TGTGCCAGCAGCAACGGGGCTGCCTCTGGAAACACCATATATTTT. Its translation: CASSNGAASGNTIYF.

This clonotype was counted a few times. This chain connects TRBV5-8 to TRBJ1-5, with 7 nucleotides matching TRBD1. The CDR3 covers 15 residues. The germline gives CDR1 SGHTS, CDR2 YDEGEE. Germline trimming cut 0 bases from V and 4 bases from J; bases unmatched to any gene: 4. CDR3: CASSLAGGPNQPQHF. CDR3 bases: TGTGCCAGCAGCTTGGCAGGGGGACCGAATCAGCCCCAGCATTTT.

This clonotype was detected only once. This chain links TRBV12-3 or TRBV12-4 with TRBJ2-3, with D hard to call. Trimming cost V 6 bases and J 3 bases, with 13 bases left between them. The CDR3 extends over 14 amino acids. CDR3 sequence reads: CASSPSSTTDTQYF. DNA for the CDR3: TGTGCCAGCAGCCCCTCGTCGACAACAGATACGCAGTATTTT.

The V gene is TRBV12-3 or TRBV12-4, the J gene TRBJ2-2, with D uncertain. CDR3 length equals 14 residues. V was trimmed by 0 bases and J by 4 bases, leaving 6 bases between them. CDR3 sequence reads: CASSLAGGTGELFF. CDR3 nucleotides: TGTGCCAGCAGTTTAGCAGGTGGCACCGGGGAGCTGTTTTTT.

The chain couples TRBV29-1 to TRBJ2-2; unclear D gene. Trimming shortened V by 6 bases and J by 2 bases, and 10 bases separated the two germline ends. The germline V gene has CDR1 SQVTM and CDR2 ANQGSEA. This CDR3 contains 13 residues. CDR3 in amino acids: CSVPWGNTGELFF. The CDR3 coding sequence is TGCAGCGTACCGTGGGGTAACACCGGGGAGCTGTTTTTT.